Presented here are 32 T cell receptor beta chains from one specimen sequenced in a study of blood T cells in healthy people across ages. The authors ran a second PCR of about 6 to 12 cycles using a sample-barcoded 5' primer and a J-beta primer mix. One entry per CDR3 protein, called by TCRdb with MiXCR from the 5' RACE reads. The sample includes roughly 2 million distinct CDR3 sequences, around half of them seen just once. Sequencing input: blood. Source of these receptors: a woman aged 40 to 55 in good health.

In this sample, this clonotype turned up a few times. The V and J genes are TRBV6-5 and TRBJ2-5, with 11 bases aligning to TRBD2. CDR1 and CDR2 (germline): MNHEY, SVGAGI. With 7 bases clipped from V and 5 bases from J, the junction kept 9 bases outside the gene matches. This CDR3 has 15 amino acids. The CDR3 region is CASTLAGGLWETQYF. CDR3 DNA: TGTGCCAGCACTTTAGCGGGGGGGTTGTGGGAGACCCAGTACTTC.

The chain joins TRBV4-1 to TRBJ2-7; the match to TRBD2 covers 8 bases. With the DNA end fitting TRBJ2-5 better, the J assignment may be wrong. Germline V gene lookup returns CDR1 MGHRA and CDR2 YSYEKL. There are 15 residues in the CDR3. The CDR3 spells CASSQDRGTSGTQYF. The CDR3 nucleotides are TGCGCCAGCAGCCAAGATAGGGGAACTAGCGGGACCCAGTACTTC.

The CDR3 DNA is TGTGCCAGCAGCTCCCCCGGGTTTGGCACAGATACGCAGTATTTT. Protein product: CASSSPGFGTDTQYF. This chain connects TRBV7-9 to TRBJ2-3; D ambiguous. Between the trimmed V and J ends, which lost 4 bases and 1 base, there was a span of 12 bases. The germline gives CDR1 SEHNR, CDR2 FQNEAQ (reference sequence). The CDR3 extends over 15 amino acids. Based on the CDR3 plus reference TRBV7-9 and TRBJ2-3, the full variable domain is DTGVSQNPRHKITKRGQNVTFRCDPISEHNRLYWYRQTLGQGPEFLTYFQNEAQLEKSRLLSDRFSAERPKGSFSTLEIQRTEQGDSAMYLCASSSPGFGTDTQYFGPGTRLTVL.

The V gene is TRBV24-1, the J gene TRBJ2-3; perhaps TRBD2 as D (6 bases). Trimming took 4 bases from V and 2 from J, leaving 18 bases between them. CDR3 length: 17 amino acids. Germline assignment: CDR1 KGHDR and CDR2 SFDVKD. The chain's CDR3 is CATSEPRLDGITDTQYF. The CDR3 DNA follows: TGTGCCACCAGTGAGCCCCGACTAGATGGGATCACAGATACGCAGTATTTT.

The chain has TRBV29-1 and TRBJ1-1; 8 bases map to TRBD1. The CDR3 has 14 amino acids. The V segment lost 4 bases and the J segment 4 bases; nucleotides outside the gene matches: 8. CDR1 and CDR2 from the germline V gene are SQVTM and ANQGSEA. CDR3 bases: TGCAGCGTTGCCCGACAGGGGAGGTCCACTGAAGCTTTCTTT. Translated, it gives CSVARQGRSTEAFF.

Only a few counts were recorded for this clonotype. V gene TRBV6-2 or TRBV6-3 combines with J gene TRBJ1-1; D is unresolved. With 0 bases removed from V and 1 base from J, the gap between germline ends came to 18 bases. The CDR3 contains 18 residues. The V gene's germline CDR1 is MNHEY and CDR2 SVGEGT. The CDR3 loop reads CASSYSILQKIKNTEAFF. CDR3 DNA: TGTGCCAGCAGTTACTCGATATTACAGAAAATTAAGAACACTGAAGCTTTCTTT.

CDR3 region: CSADRGRTEAFF. The CDR3 DNA reads as TGCAGCGCGGACAGGGGGAGGACTGAAGCTTTCTTT. V gene TRBV29-1 combines with J gene TRBJ1-1, with 10 bases fitting TRBD1. J was trimmed by 5 bases and V by 7 bases; bases with no gene match: 4. Germline-derived CDR1 and CDR2 are SQVTM and ANQGSEA. The CDR3 runs to 12 residues.

V and J are TRBV19 and TRBJ1-2; D not certain. The CDR3 loop spans 15 amino acids. Germline assignment: CDR1 LNHDA and CDR2 SQIVND (reference sequence). V lost 0 bases and J 3 bases, leaving 11 bases between the germline ends. The CDR3 protein is CASSIDLAAHYGYTF. DNA for the CDR3: TGTGCCAGTAGTATAGACCTCGCGGCCCACTATGGCTACACCTTC.

The chain joins TRBV6-6 to TRBJ1-2, with 8 nucleotides matching TRBD1. The CDR3 contains 15 residues. CDR1 MNHNY and CDR2 SVGAGI come from the germline V gene (reference sequence). The junction had 8 bases not matched to a gene; V was cut back by 4 bases and J by 4 bases. CDR3 bases: TGTGCCAGCAGTTCGATACAGGGGGGTATCTATGGCTACACCTTC. It translates to CASSSIQGGIYGYTF.

The rearrangement joins TRBV4-2 to TRBJ1-2; D uncertain. The V and J ends lost 0 bases and 5 bases respectively, with 16 bases between them. CDR3 length: 16 amino acids. The germline V gene encodes CDR1 LGHNA and CDR2 YNFKEQ. The CDR3 here is CASSQDLEAVRYGYTF. For the CDR3, the DNA is TGTGCCAGCAGCCAAGATCTGGAGGCAGTTAGATATGGCTACACCTTC.

The J gene is TRBJ2-1, the V gene TRBV5-5; D call uncertain. The V end lost 3 bases, the J end lost 6 bases, and 19 bases lay between the germline ends. CDR1 and CDR2 (germline): SGHKS, YYEKEE (reference sequence). The CDR3 is 16 residues long. The CDR3 DNA reads as TGTGCCAGCAGCTCCCCACTTCGCTTAGCTCGCAATGAGCAGTTCTTC. It is translated as CASSSPLRLARNEQFF. The full variable domain, rest sourced from reference TRBV5-5 and TRBJ2-1, is DAGVTQSPTHLIKTRGQQVTLRCSPISGHKSVSWYQQVLGQGPQFIFQYYEKEERGRGNFPDRFSARQFPNYSSELNVNALLLGDSALYLCASSSPLRLARNEQFFGPGTRLTVL.

V is TRBV29-1 and J is TRBJ2-3; D is unclear. Trimming cost V 5 bases and J 5 bases, with 26 bases left between them. The length of the CDR3 is 17 residues. From germline, CDR1 is SQVTM and CDR2 ANQGSEA. The CDR3 spells CSVPKESAVAHGDTQYF. The CDR3 nucleotides read TGCAGCGTTCCCAAGGAATCTGCGGTGGCCCACGGAGATACGCAGTATTTT.

The V and J genes are TRBV20-1 and TRBJ2-1; perhaps D is TRBD1 or TRBD2 (5 bases each). Between the trimmed V and J ends, which lost 1 base and 1 base, there was a span of 14 bases. Germline V lookup: CDR1 DFQATT, CDR2 SNEGSKA (reference sequence). The CDR3 runs 16 residues. The CDR3: CSARARLAGSYNEQFF. The CDR3, as DNA: TGCAGTGCTAGAGCTAGGCTAGCAGGGTCCTACAATGAGCAGTTCTTC.

J is TRBJ2-1 and V is TRBV6-2 or TRBV6-3; 10 bases line up with TRBD2. Trimming took 0 bases from V and 7 from J; bases not matched to a gene: 9. The germline V gene encodes CDR1 MNHEY and CDR2 SVGEGT. This CDR3 spans 17 amino acids. The CDR3 region is CASSYSLKRGGTNEQFF. Here the CDR3 DNA reads TGTGCCAGCAGTTACTCGCTTAAGCGGGGGGGCACTAATGAGCAGTTCTTC.

The chain links TRBV4-3 to TRBJ2-3; TRBD2 agrees at 7 bases. The CDR3 runs to 16 residues. The germline gives CDR1 LGHNA, CDR2 YSLEER. Trimming took 0 bases from V and 7 from J; bases not matched to a gene: 10. CDR3 DNA: TGCGCCAGCAGCCAAGATCGCGCGGGGGTAAGGTATACGCAGTATTTT. Encoded protein: CASSQDRAGVRYTQYF.

On this clonotype: One end of the junction varies from germline; a read error may be responsible. V gene TRBV18 combines with J gene TRBJ2-5; D not resolved. The CDR3 spans 12 residues. CDR1 is KGHSH, CDR2 LQKENI, per germline. The CDR3 loop is CASAPLGETQYF. CDR3 nucleotide sequence: TGTGCCAGCGCACCATTAGGGGAGACCCAGTACTTC.

This clonotype came up a few times. A much larger clone differs from this one at a single base, so this may be a read error. This rearrangement joins TRBV3-1 to TRBJ2-5; D is possibly TRBD2 (6 bases). The V end was cut by 0 bases, the J end by 11 bases, with 19 bases between. This CDR3 contains 15 residues. Per the germline V gene, CDR1 is LGHDT and CDR2 is YNNKEL (reference sequence). In DNA form, the CDR3 reads TGTGCCAGCAGCCAAGATAGCGGTGAGGTGGATGAGCAGTACTTC. As protein: CASSQDSGEVDEQYF.

The chain employs TRBV20-1 and TRBJ2-7; TRBD1 is a possible D gene (6 bases). Per germline, CDR1 DFQATT and CDR2 SNEGSKA (reference sequence). This CDR3 is built from 14 residues. V was trimmed by 4 bases and J by 7 bases, leaving 20 bases between them. The CDR3 region has the DNA TGCAGTGCTACCCATATTACAGGGCCGGGGGAGCAGTACTTC. As protein: CSATHITGPGEQYF.

This chain joins TRBV7-2 and TRBJ2-1, with 8 bases lining up with TRBD1. The J call is uncertain, as TRBJ2-7 better fits the DNA end. This CDR3 has 17 residues. Germline V lookup: CDR1 SGHTA, CDR2 FQGNSA. The CDR3 DNA follows: TGTGCCAGCAGCTTAGCTCGGACAGGGAGCTCCTACAATGAGCAGTACTTC. Translation: CASSLARTGSSYNEQYF.

For this clonotype: One junction end disagrees with the germline gene, perhaps due to a read error. V is TRBV6-2 or TRBV6-3 and J is TRBJ2-1; 15 positions match TRBD2. Germline V CDR1 and CDR2: MNHEY, SVGEGT. The CDR3 length is 19 residues. Here the CDR3 reads CASSYSSAGTSGGKDEQFF. In DNA, the CDR3 is TGTGCCAGCAGTTACTCCTCTGCCGGGACTAGCGGGGGGAAAGATGAGCAGTTCTTT.

The chain combines TRBV5-1 with TRBJ1-4, with 8 bases matching TRBD1. The trim removed 4 bases at V and 5 bases at J, leaving 7 bases unmatched. The CDR3 has 15 amino acids. Germline values: CDR1 SGHRS, CDR2 YFSETQ. In DNA form, the CDR3 reads TGCGCCAGCAGCCCCACAGGGGGAAGGAATGAAAAACTGTTTTTT. Residues: CASSPTGGRNEKLFF.

The CDR3 spells CASSSDISKNIQYF. The CDR3 nucleotides are TGTGCCAGCAGCTCGGACATTTCCAAAAACATTCAGTACTTC. The chain links TRBV11-2 to TRBJ2-4, with D maybe TRBD1 (5 bases). CDR1 and CDR2 from the germline V gene are SGHAT and FQNNGV. The CDR3 is made up of 14 amino acids. V gave up 4 bases and J gave up 2 bases, with 9 bases separating them.

The rearrangement joins TRBV20-1 to TRBJ1-1, with TRBD1 matching over 7 bases. Germline CDR1 reads DFQATT; CDR2 reads SNEGSKA (reference sequence). The CDR3 runs 17 residues. The ends lost 2 bases at V and 2 bases at J; junction bases unmatched: 14. CDR3 bases: TGCAGTGCTAGACCGCCCATCGGGTCAGGGGGAAACACTGAAGCTTTCTTT. Amino acids: CSARPPIGSGGNTEAFF.

This chain links TRBV4-1 with TRBJ1-2; D is unclear. The CDR3 has 15 residues. The germline CDR1 and CDR2 sequences are MGHRA and YSYEKL. The V end lost 0 bases, the J end lost 4 bases, and 12 bases lay between the germline ends. The CDR3 bases are TGCGCCAGCAGCCAAGACGCAGACCCTATCTATGGCTACACCTTC. Translated: CASSQDADPIYGYTF.

The chain uses TRBV25-1 and TRBJ2-4; 9 bases fit TRBD1. Germline CDR1 reads MGHDK; CDR2 reads SYGVNS. This CDR3 has 16 amino acids. Trimming took 3 bases from V and 9 from J; bases not matched to a gene: 12. The CDR3 sequence: CASSDLDRGGAGIQYF. The CDR3 DNA sequence: TGTGCCAGCAGTGATCTTGACAGGGGGGGGGCAGGCATTCAGTACTTC. Together with reference TRBV25-1 and TRBJ2-4, the CDR3 gives the full variable domain: EADIYQTPRYLVIGTGKKITLECSQTMGHDKMYWYQQDPGMELHLIHYSYGVNSTEKGDLSSESTVSRIRTEHFPLTLESARPSHTSQYLCASSDLDRGGAGIQYFGAGTRLSVL.

The chain uses TRBV29-1 and TRBJ2-7; D is unclear. The CDR3 has 13 amino acids. CDR1 and CDR2 (germline): SQVTM, ANQGSEA. V was shortened by 5 bases and J by 0 bases, with 11 bases between the two germline ends. CDR3 region: CSVLERYSYEQYF. CDR3 nucleotides: TGCAGCGTTCTAGAACGATACTCCTACGAGCAGTACTTC.

V is TRBV5-6 and J is TRBJ1-2; D call uncertain. The CDR3 has 15 residues. Per germline, CDR1 SGHDT and CDR2 YYEEEE. Trimming took off 4 bases at V and 0 bases at J, with 13 bases between the two ends. CDR3 sequence (DNA): TGTGCCAGCAGCCCAGAGGGAGTTCCTAACTATGGCTACACCTTC. Translation: CASSPEGVPNYGYTF.

This clonotype was observed a single time. V and J are TRBV10-2 and TRBJ1-5; TRBD1 matches 7 bases. Germline V CDR1 and CDR2: WSHSY, SAAADI. The V segment lost 7 bases and the J segment 0 bases; nucleotides outside the gene matches: 9. The CDR3 is 16 amino acids. The CDR3 region is CASTETGTDSNQPQHF. As DNA, the CDR3 is TGCGCCAGCACCGAGACAGGGACCGATAGCAATCAGCCCCAGCATTTT.

This clonotype was observed a handful of times. J is TRBJ1-5 and V is TRBV29-1; D is undetermined. From germline, CDR1 is SQVTM and CDR2 ANQGSEA. V lost 0 bases to trimming and J lost 7 bases, with 16 bases between them. The CDR3 sequence is 15 residues long. The CDR3 sequence: CSVEDPGGPGQPQHF. For the CDR3, the DNA is TGCAGCGTTGAAGACCCGGGAGGGCCCGGCCAGCCCCAGCATTTT. Drawing the rest from reference TRBV29-1 and TRBJ1-5, the complete variable domain is SAVISQKPSRDICQRGTSLTIQCQVDSQVTMMFWYRQQPGQSLTLIATANQGSEATYESGFVIDKFPISRPNLTFSTLTVSNMSPEDSSIYLCSVEDPGGPGQPQHFGDGTRLSIL.

Remarks on this clonotype: A read error may explain this, as a much larger clone is one base away. The V call is TRBV24-1, the J call TRBJ2-7; the D call may be TRBD1 or TRBD2 (5 bases each). Germline V gives CDR1 KGHDR, CDR2 SFDVKD. CDR3 length: 17 residues. CDR3 nucleotide sequence: TGTGCCACCAGTGATCCTACTTTATTGGGGACCCCCTACAAGCAGTACTTC. This encodes CATSDPTLLGTPYKQYF.

In its sample, this clonotype was seen a few times. J is TRBJ2-7 and V is TRBV4-1; 8 bases align to TRBD1. The ends lost 5 bases at V and 7 bases at J; junction bases unmatched: 13. The CDR3 has 15 amino acids. Germline assignment: CDR1 MGHRA and CDR2 YSYEKL. CDR3 sequence (DNA): TGCGCCAGCAGCTCGGACAGGGTGGTTACGGATGAGCAGTACTTC. Protein: CASSSDRVVTDEQYF.

This clonotype was seen a few times. The V and J genes are TRBV29-1 and TRBJ1-2; TRBD1 is a possible D gene (6 bases). The CDR3 extends over 14 amino acids. The germline V and J ends were trimmed by 3 bases and 4 bases, with 15 bases remaining between them. Germline values: CDR1 SQVTM, CDR2 ANQGSEA. The CDR3 DNA reads as TGCAGCGTTGATCCTCTGGGGGCCGGCTATGGCTACACCTTC. This codes for CSVDPLGAGYGYTF.